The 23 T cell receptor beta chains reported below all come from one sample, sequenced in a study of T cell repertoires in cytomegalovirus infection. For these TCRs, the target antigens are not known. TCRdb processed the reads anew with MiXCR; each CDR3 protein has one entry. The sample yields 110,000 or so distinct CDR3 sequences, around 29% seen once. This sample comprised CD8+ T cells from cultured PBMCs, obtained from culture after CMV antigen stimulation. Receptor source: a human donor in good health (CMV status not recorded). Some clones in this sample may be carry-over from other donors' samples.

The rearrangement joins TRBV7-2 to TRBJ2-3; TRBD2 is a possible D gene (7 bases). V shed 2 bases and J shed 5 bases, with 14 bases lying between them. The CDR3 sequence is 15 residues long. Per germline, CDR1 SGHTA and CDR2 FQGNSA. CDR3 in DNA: TGTGCCAGCAGCTTATGGGGGGGGGCCGGAGATACGCAGTATTTT. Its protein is CASSLWGGAGDTQYF.

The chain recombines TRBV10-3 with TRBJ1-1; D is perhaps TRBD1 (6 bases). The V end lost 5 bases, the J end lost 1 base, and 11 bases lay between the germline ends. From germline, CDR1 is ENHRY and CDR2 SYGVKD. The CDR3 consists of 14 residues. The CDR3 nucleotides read TGTGCCATCAGTCCGTGGGGGGCGAACACTGAAGCTTTCTTT. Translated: CAISPWGANTEAFF.

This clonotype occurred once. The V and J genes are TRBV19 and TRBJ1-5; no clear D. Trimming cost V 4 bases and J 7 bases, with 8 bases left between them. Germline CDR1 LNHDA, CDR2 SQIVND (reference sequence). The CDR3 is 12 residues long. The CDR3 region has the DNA TGTGCCAGTAGTACCCTATTCCAGCCCCAGCATTTT. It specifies CASSTLFQPQHF.

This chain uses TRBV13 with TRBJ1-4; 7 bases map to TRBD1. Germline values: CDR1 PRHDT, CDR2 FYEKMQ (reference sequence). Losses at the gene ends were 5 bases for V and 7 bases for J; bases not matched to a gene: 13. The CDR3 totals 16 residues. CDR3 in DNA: TGTGCCAGCAGCCCGAAAACAGGGGTGGGTCGTGAAAAACTGTTTTTT. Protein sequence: CASSPKTGVGREKLFF.

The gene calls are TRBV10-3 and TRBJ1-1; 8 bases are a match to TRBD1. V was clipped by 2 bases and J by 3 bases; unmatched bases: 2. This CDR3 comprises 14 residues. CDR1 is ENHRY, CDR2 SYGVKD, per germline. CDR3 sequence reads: CAISEDRGYTEAFF. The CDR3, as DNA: TGTGCCATCAGTGAGGACAGGGGATACACTGAAGCTTTCTTT.

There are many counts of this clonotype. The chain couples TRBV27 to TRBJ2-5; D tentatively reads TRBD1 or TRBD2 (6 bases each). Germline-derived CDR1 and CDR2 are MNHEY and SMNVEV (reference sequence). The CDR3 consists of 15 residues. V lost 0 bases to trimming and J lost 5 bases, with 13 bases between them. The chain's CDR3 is CASSLSMGGLETQYF. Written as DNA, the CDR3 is TGTGCCAGCAGTTTATCGATGGGGGGCCTGGAGACCCAGTACTTC.

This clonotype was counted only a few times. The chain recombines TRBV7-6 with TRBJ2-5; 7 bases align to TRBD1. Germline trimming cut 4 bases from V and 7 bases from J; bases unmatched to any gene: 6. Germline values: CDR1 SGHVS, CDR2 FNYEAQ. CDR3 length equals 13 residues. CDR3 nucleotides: TGTGCCAGCAGCTGGGACAGCCCGGGGACCCAGTACTTC. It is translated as CASSWDSPGTQYF.

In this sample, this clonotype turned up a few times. CDR3 coding DNA: TGTGCCAGCAGCCAAGGGGGGTCGACAGGAACTGAAGCTTTCTTT. Translation gives CASSQGGSTGTEAFF. This chain joins TRBV4-2 and TRBJ1-1; perhaps TRBD1 as D (6 bases). Germline CDR1 and CDR2: LGHNA and YNFKEQ. The length of the CDR3 is 15 residues. The ends were cut back, 1 base at V and 5 bases at J, with 14 bases in the middle.

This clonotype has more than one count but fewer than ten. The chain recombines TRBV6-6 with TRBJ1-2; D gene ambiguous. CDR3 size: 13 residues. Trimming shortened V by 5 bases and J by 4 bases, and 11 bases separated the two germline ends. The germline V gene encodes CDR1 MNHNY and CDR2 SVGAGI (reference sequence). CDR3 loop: CASSLDGLYGYTF. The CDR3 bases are TGTGCCAGCAGTCTCGACGGGCTCTATGGCTACACCTTC.

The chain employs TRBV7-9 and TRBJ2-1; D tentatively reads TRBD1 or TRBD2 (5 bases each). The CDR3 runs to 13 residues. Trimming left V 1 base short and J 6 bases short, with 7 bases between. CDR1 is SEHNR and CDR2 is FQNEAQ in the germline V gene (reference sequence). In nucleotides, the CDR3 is TGTGCCAGCAGCTTAGGGGGGTTCAATGAGCAGTTCTTC. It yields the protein CASSLGGFNEQFF. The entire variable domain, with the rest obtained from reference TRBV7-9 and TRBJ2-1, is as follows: DTGVSQNPRHKITKRGQNVTFRCDPISEHNRLYWYRQTLGQGPEFLTYFQNEAQLEKSRLLSDRFSAERPKGSFSTLEIQRTEQGDSAMYLCASSLGGFNEQFFGPGTRLTVL.

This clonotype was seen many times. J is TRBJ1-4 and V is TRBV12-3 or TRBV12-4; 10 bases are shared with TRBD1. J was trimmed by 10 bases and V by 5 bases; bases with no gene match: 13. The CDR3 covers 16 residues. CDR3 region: CASSPGQGIPLGKLFF. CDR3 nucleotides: TGTGCCAGCAGTCCGGGACAGGGGATCCCCCTTGGAAAACTGTTTTTT.

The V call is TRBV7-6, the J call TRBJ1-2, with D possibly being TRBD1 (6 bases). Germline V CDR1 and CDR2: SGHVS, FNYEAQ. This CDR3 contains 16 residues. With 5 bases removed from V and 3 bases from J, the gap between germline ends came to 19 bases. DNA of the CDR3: TGTGCCAGCAGCCTACTGGGGGCCGAGGGGGACTATGGCTACACCTTC. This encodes CASSLLGAEGDYGYTF.

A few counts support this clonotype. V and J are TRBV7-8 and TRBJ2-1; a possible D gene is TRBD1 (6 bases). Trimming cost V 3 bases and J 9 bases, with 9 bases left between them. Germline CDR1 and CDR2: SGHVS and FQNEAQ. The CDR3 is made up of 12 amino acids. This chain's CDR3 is CASSFGQLEQFF. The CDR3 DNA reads TGTGCCAGCAGCTTCGGACAGCTTGAGCAGTTCTTC.

CDR3 DNA sequence: TGTGCCAGCAAAGGGGGGGGGTACTACGAGCAGTACTTC. The encoded protein is CASKGGGYYEQYF. The V gene is TRBV6-4, the J gene TRBJ2-7, with D possibly being TRBD2 (7 bases). Between the trimmed V and J ends, which lost 7 bases and 3 bases, there was a span of 13 bases. CDR3 length equals 13 residues. Germline CDR1 is MRHNA and CDR2 is SNTAGT.

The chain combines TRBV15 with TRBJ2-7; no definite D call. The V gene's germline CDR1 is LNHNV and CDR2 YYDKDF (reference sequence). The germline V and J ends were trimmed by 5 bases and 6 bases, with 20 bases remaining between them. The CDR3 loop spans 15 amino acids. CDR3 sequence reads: CATSPRAGPATEQYF. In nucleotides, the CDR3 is TGTGCCACCAGCCCCCGGGCCGGGCCCGCGACCGAGCAGTACTTC.

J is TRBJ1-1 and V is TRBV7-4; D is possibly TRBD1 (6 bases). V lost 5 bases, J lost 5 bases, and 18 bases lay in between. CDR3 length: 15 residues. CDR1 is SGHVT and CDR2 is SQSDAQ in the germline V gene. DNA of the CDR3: TGTGCCAGCAGCCTCTGGGACAAGGGAAATACTGAAGCTTTCTTT. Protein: CASSLWDKGNTEAFF.

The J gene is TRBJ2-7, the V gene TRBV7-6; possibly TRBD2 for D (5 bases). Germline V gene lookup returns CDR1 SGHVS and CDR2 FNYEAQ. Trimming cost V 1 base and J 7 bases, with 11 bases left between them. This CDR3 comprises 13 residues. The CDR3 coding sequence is TGTGCCAGCAGCTTAGGAGGGAATCATGAGCAGTACTTC. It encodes CASSLGGNHEQYF.

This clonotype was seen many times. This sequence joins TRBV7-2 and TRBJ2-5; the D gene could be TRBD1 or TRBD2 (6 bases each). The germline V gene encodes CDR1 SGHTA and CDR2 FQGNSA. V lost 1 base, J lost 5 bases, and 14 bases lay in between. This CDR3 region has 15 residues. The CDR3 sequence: CASSLGLGGQETQYF. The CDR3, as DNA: TGTGCCAGCAGCTTAGGTCTGGGGGGCCAGGAGACCCAGTACTTC.

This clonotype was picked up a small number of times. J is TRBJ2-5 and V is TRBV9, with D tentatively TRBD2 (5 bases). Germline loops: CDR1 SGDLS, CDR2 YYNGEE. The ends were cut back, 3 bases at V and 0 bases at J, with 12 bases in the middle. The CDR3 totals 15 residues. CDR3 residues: CASSAEGTYQETQYF. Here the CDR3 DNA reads TGTGCCAGCAGCGCCGAGGGCACGTACCAAGAGACCCAGTACTTC.

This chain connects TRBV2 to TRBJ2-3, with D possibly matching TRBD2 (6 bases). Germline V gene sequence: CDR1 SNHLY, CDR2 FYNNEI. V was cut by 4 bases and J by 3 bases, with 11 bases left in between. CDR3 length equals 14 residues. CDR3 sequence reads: CASSGGVGTDTQYF. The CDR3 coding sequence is TGTGCCAGCAGTGGGGGGGTGGGGACAGATACGCAGTATTTT.

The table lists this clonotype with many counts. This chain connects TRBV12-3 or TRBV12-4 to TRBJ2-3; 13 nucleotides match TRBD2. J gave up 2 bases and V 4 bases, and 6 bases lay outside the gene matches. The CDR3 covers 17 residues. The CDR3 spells CASSSSGLAGNTDTQYF. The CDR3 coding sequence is TGTGCCAGCAGTTCGTCGGGACTAGCGGGGAACACAGATACGCAGTATTTT.

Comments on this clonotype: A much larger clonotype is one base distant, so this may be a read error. The CDR3 spells CASSMDRANTEAFF. The CDR3 coding sequence is TGTGCCAGTAGTATGGACAGGGCGAACACTGAAGCTTTCTTT. The V gene is TRBV19, the J gene TRBJ1-1, with 8 positions matching TRBD1. The CDR3 runs 14 residues. V lost 3 bases, J lost 1 base, and 1 base stayed unmatched. From germline, CDR1 is LNHDA and CDR2 SQIVND (reference sequence).

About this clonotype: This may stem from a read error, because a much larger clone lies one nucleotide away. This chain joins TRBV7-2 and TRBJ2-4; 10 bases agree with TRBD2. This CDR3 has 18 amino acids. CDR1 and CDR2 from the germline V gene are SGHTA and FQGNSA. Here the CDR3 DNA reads TGTTCCAGCAGCTTAGGTTTCCTAGCGGGGGACCGAAGGAACATTCAGTACTTC. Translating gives CSSSLGFLAGDRRNIQYF.